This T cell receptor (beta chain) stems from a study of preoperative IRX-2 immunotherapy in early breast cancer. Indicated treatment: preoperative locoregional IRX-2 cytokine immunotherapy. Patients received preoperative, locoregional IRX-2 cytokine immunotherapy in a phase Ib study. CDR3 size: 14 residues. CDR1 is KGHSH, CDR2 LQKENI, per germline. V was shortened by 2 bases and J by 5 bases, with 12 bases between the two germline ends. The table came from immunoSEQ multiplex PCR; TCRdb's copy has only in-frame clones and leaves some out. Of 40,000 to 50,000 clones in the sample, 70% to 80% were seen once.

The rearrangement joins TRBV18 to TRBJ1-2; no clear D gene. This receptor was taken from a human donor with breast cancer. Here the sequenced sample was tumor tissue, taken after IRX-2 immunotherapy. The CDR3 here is CASSPEVTAYGYTF. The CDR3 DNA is TGTGCCAGCTCACCAGAGGTAACAGCGTATGGCTACACCTTC.